This T cell receptor (beta chain) was identified during a study of blood T cell repertoires in COVID-19. On the study more broadly: Acute and convalescent COVID-19 samples came from the United States, Italy and Spain. T cells, B-cell-depleted T cells, or PBMCs provided the cDNA or gDNA that served as material.

Methods used by the authors: Amplification from reference gene primers served as the basis for estimated nucleated cell counts. Assay used: immunoSEQ multiplex PCR; TCRdb lists only in-frame clones, some missing. V, J and clone size are those of that table, while D and trimming were read from the DNA. The sample lists 150,000 to 200,000 clones, 65% to 90% seen once, with about 8.2% in the top ten. V was clipped by 0 bases and J by 5 bases; unmatched bases: 6. Germline CDR1 and CDR2: MGHRA and YSYEKL. CDR3 length equals 16 residues. This TCR came from a man between 60 and 75 years old with acute or convalescent COVID-19. Specimen: peripheral blood. V gene TRBV4-1 combines with J gene TRBJ2-7; TRBD2 matches at 11 bases. The CDR3 region is CASSQEGASGRHEQYF. CDR3 nucleotides: TGCGCCAGCAGCCAAGAGGGTGCTAGCGGGAGGCACGAGCAGTACTTC.